The next 14 T cell receptor beta chains were all read from a single sample in a study of T cell responses to AZD1222 COVID-19 vaccine. Repertoires were generated with immunoSEQ multiplex PCR, while TCRdb's copy carries only in-frame clones and drops some. The data contain over 100,000 clones, approximately 90% of them singletons. This specimen was peripheral blood, taken 28 days after the second AZD1222 dose. The receptors were gathered from an adult who received the AZD1222 COVID-19 vaccine.

This clone was recorded only once. The CDR3 nucleotides are TGTGCCAGCAGCGAAACGACTAGCGGTGCCTACGAGCAGTACTTC. Its protein product is CASSETTSGAYEQYF. The genes are TRBV9 and TRBJ2-7; 9 bases line up with TRBD2. The CDR3 is made up of 15 amino acids. Germline CDR1 and CDR2: SGDLS and YYNGEE. After removal of 3 bases from V and 2 bases from J, the junction contained 6 bases not matched to a gene.

This chain connects TRBV18 to TRBJ1-1; 7 nucleotides align to TRBD1. CDR1 KGHSH and CDR2 LQKENI come from the germline V gene. CDR3 length: 15 residues. V gave up 3 bases and J gave up 1 base; unmatched junction bases: 5. The CDR3 protein is CASSPIQGKNTEAFF. In nucleotides, the CDR3 is TGTGCCAGCTCACCGATACAGGGGAAGAACACTGAAGCTTTCTTT.

CDR3 region: CASYSRGQGNPPYEQYF. CDR3 in DNA: TGTGCCAGCTACAGTAGGGGACAGGGTAACCCCCCCTACGAGCAGTACTTC. The chain combines TRBV28 with TRBJ2-7; 9 bases align to TRBD1. V lost 8 bases to trimming and J lost 2 bases; unmatched junction nucleotides: 16. This CDR3 comprises 17 residues. Germline values: CDR1 MDHEN, CDR2 SYDVKM.

The CDR3 loop is CASSPNNSPLHF. The DNA for the CDR3 is TGTGCCAGCAGCCCGAATAATTCACCCCTCCACTTT. This chain links TRBV2 with TRBJ1-6; D remains ambiguous. The CDR3 covers 12 residues. The germline gives CDR1 SNHLY, CDR2 FYNNEI. V was trimmed by 6 bases and J by 5 bases, leaving 5 bases between them.

This chain connects TRBV19 to TRBJ1-3; D is unresolved. The ends were cut back, 3 bases at V and 0 bases at J, with 9 bases in the middle. CDR3 length: 15 residues. The germline V gene has CDR1 LNHDA and CDR2 SQIVND (reference sequence). The DNA for the CDR3 is TGTGCCAGTAGTATTACGGCAGCCTCTGGAAACACCATATATTTT. As protein: CASSITAASGNTIYF.

The chain couples TRBV30 to TRBJ2-3; TRBD2 matches 16 bases. This CDR3 region has 18 residues. V lost 1 base, J lost 2 bases, and 6 bases stayed unmatched. The germline V gene encodes CDR1 GTSNPN and CDR2 SVGIG (reference sequence). The CDR3 DNA is TGTGCCTGGAGTGATCCCGGGACTAGCGGGAGGGCCACAGATACGCAGTATTTT. Translating gives CAWSDPGTSGRATDTQYF.

The rearrangement links TRBV7-9 to TRBJ1-4; a weak D match, TRBD1 (5 bases). Germline V gives CDR1 SEHNR, CDR2 FQNEAQ (reference sequence). Deletions cut 1 base from V and 10 bases from J, with 13 bases between. The CDR3 has 14 amino acids. Here the CDR3 DNA reads TGTGCCAGCAGCTTAGGAGAGGCGGGGGGAAAACTGTTTTTT. Its protein product is CASSLGEAGGKLFF.

The rearrangement uses TRBV30 and TRBJ1-5, with TRBD1 matching 9 bases. The CDR3 is 14 amino acids. Germline V gene sequence: CDR1 GTSNPN, CDR2 SVGIG (reference sequence). The ends lost 3 bases at V and 5 bases at J; junction bases unmatched: 5. The CDR3 sequence is CAWSSGTGYQPQHF. The CDR3 DNA is TGTGCCTGGAGCTCCGGGACAGGGTATCAGCCCCAGCATTTT.

This rearrangement joins TRBV7-2 to TRBJ2-5, with D uncertain. Looked up from germline, CDR1 is SGHTA and CDR2 is FQGNSA. The CDR3 has 12 amino acids. The V gene lost 1 base and the J gene lost 4 bases, with 4 bases spanning the gap. CDR3 loop: CASSLVRETQYF. Here the CDR3 DNA reads TGTGCCAGCAGCTTAGTAAGAGAGACCCAGTACTTC.

This clone has only a few counts. The chain recombines TRBV7-9 with TRBJ2-3; 8 bases are a match to TRBD2. After removal of 5 bases from V and 2 bases from J, the junction contained 6 bases not matched to a gene. The CDR3 extends over 15 amino acids. Germline loops: CDR1 SEHNR, CDR2 FQNEAQ (reference sequence). The CDR3 sequence is CASSLRLAPTDTQYF. The CDR3, as DNA: TGTGCCAGCAGCCTCAGACTAGCGCCCACAGATACGCAGTATTTT.

The V gene is TRBV9, the J gene TRBJ1-1; D gene unclear. There are 13 residues in the CDR3. CDR1 and CDR2 (germline): SGDLS, YYNGEE. Deletions cut 0 bases from V and 8 bases from J, with 11 bases between. CDR3 DNA sequence: TGTGCCAGCAGCGTAGTACAGACAATGGAAGCTTTCTTT. Its protein is CASSVVQTMEAFF.

The genes are TRBV18 and TRBJ1-2; TRBD1 aligns across 7 bases. The germline CDR1 and CDR2 sequences are KGHSH and LQKENI. This CDR3 region has 13 residues. The J segment lost 8 bases and the V segment lost 2 bases, leaving 5 bases of the junction unmatched. DNA of the CDR3: TGTGCCAGCTCACCAACGACAGGGACAGGCTACACCTTC. Translation: CASSPTTGTGYTF.

The gene calls are TRBV6-5 and TRBJ2-2, with D perhaps TRBD2 (6 bases). This CDR3 is 15 amino acids long. V was shortened by 6 bases and J by 5 bases, with 16 bases between the two germline ends. Germline CDR1 MNHEY, CDR2 SVGAGI. The CDR3 here is CASSPSGLLTGELFF. CDR3 nucleotide sequence: TGTGCCAGCAGCCCGTCGGGACTCTTAACCGGGGAGCTGTTTTTT.

The rearrangement joins TRBV2 to TRBJ2-7; 7 positions agree with TRBD2. This CDR3 region has 16 residues. In germline, CDR1 is SNHLY, CDR2 FYNNEI. V lost 1 base to trimming and J lost 8 bases; unmatched junction nucleotides: 14. Here the CDR3 DNA reads TGTGCCAGCAGTGAAGAGGGGAGCGGGATCCCCGGTAAGCAGTACTTC. It encodes CASSEEGSGIPGKQYF.